This TCR beta chain was captured in a study of CD8+CD57+ T cells in acquired aplastic anemia. Overall study context: Roughly 3 ug was the average amount of DNA from sorted CD4+ and CD8+ cells.

Trimming pared 4 bases from V and 4 bases from J, leaving 17 bases between. The germline V gene encodes CDR1 LNHDA and CDR2 SQIVND (reference sequence). CDR3 length: 16 residues. This clonotype was seen many times. Antigen unknown. In patients chosen for sequencing, flow cytometry had shown CD8+CD57+ cell expansion. All patients had severe acquired aplastic anemia. Both TCR beta VDJ combination and CDR3 sequence profiling were carried out. Genomic DNA was the template for this profiling. TCRdb ran MiXCR on the reads and lists one entry per CDR3 protein. Among around 180,000 distinct CDR3 sequences listed, 48% were seen once. General study results and limits: Fewer than 30 CD8+ CDR3 sequences were shared between patients and controls.

The chain joins TRBV19 to TRBJ2-1; D possibly corresponds to TRBD1 (6 bases). Sequenced material: sorted CD4+, CD8+, or CD8+CD57+ T cells (not recorded which) from PBMCs. The receptor was isolated from a human donor with aplastic anemia. The CDR3 protein is CASSRTRDTLYNEQFF. The CDR3 region has the DNA TGTGCCAGTAGTAGGACCCGGGACACGCTTTACAATGAGCAGTTCTTC. Filled out from reference TRBV19 and TRBJ2-1, the complete variable domain reads DGGITQSPKYLFRKEGQNVTLSCEQNLNHDAMYWYRQDPGQGLRLIYYSQIVNDFQKGDIAEGYSVSREKKESFPLTVTSAQKNPTAFYLCASSRTRDTLYNEQFFGPGTRLTVL.